This record covers a single T cell receptor beta chain. Authors' analysis steps: Reference gene primers were amplified, and this amplification served to estimate nucleated cell counts. Method: immunoSEQ multiplex PCR; TCRdb's copy keeps in-frame clones and lacks some. V and J calls and clone size are given by that table; D and trimming were obtained from the DNA. The sample comprises 200,000 to 300,000 clones, about four fifths of which are singletons, and around 7.5% rests with the top ten. This sample was included in a study of blood T cell repertoires in COVID-19. Trimming removed 4 bases at V and 8 bases at J, with 14 bases between. Per germline, CDR1 MGHRA and CDR2 YSYEKL. The CDR3 spans 14 residues.

V gene TRBV4-1 combines with J gene TRBJ1-4; TRBD1 might be the D (5 bases). The receptor was derived from a woman aged 80 or over with COVID-19, enrolled during active disease. Sequencing used peripheral blood. CDR3 coding DNA: TGCGCCAGCAGCCTTCCGGACATCATAGAAAAACTGTTTTTT. This translates into CASSLPDIIEKLFF.